The TCR beta chain under discussion was sequenced for a study of CD8 T cells in Susac syndrome. V lost 3 bases, J lost 6 bases, and 6 bases lay in between. The CDR3 sequence is 12 residues long. An input of about 0.45 to 1 ug of RNA was subjected to reverse transcription using random hexamers. Amplification of TCR beta CDR3 was carried out by immunoSEQ multiplex PCR, which covered 54 Vbeta and 13 Jbeta segments. TCRdb reanalysed the immunoSEQ multiplex PCR reads using MiXCR and keeps one entry per CDR3 protein. The data hold 330,000 or so distinct CDR3 sequences, with about 91% observed a single time. The multiple sclerosis controls were treatment-naive patients affected by stable or active relapsing-remitting disease. TEMRA cells were FACS-enriched, unlike CD8+ and CD4+ T cells, which were negatively isolated.

J is TRBJ2-1 and V is TRBV12-3 or TRBV12-4; no reliable D call. The TCR comes from a human donor with multiple sclerosis. The material sequenced was CD8+ T cells from PBMCs. The CDR3 sequence is CASSFISNEQFF. As DNA, the CDR3 is TGTGCCAGCAGTTTCATCAGCAATGAGCAGTTCTTC.